The 2 T cell receptor beta chains presented below share a single source sample, sequenced in a study of blood T cell repertoires in COVID-19. The data were produced by immunoSEQ multiplex PCR, yet TCRdb's version contains in-frame clones alone and is incomplete. The sample carries fewer than 500,000 clones, approximately 90% recorded once. Sequenced sample: peripheral blood. The receptors shown here come from a man younger than 35 with COVID-19, enrolled during active disease.

The chain is built from TRBV3-1 (or the pseudogene TRBV3-2) and TRBJ1-1; D gene uncertain. Trimming took 2 bases from V and 4 from J, leaving 11 bases between them. Germline assignment: CDR1 LGHDT and CDR2 YNNKEL (reference sequence). This CDR3 is built from 14 residues. CDR3 DNA sequence: TGTGCCAGCAGCCAAACCCGCCGCGCCACTGAAGCTTTCTTT. It codes for CASSQTRRATEAFF.

The chain links TRBV6-5 to TRBJ1-2; 10 bases are shared with TRBD1. This CDR3 comprises 15 residues. Per the germline V gene, CDR1 is MNHEY and CDR2 is SVGAGI. Trimming cost V 0 bases and J 6 bases; bases outside gene matches: 4. In DNA, the CDR3 is TGTGCCAGCAGTTACTCGGGACAGGGGCGCAATGGCTACACCTTC. It translates to CASSYSGQGRNGYTF.